One sample yielded the 14 T cell receptor beta chains listed below, sequenced in a study of T cells in Graves' hyperthyroidism and ophthalmopathy. Template material for amplifying TCR beta CDR3 regions consisted of RNA transcripts. HTBI primers were used for first-round RT-PCR of the TCR CDR3. TCRdb passed the multiplex PCR reads through MiXCR, listing each CDR3 protein once. The sample carries a few hundred thousand distinct CDR3 sequences, more than 15% recorded once. Sequenced sample: blood. The receptors were gathered from a woman in her thirties or forties with Graves' ophthalmopathy.

This clonotype has at least ten counts. The chain has TRBV7-9 and TRBJ2-5, with 8 positions matching TRBD2. The V gene end was trimmed by 4 bases and the J gene end by 5 bases; junction bases not matched to a gene: 18. Germline CDR1 is SEHNR and CDR2 is FQNEAQ (reference sequence). The CDR3 has 18 amino acids. The CDR3 loop is CASSSPPRGGRSGETQYF. The CDR3 DNA is TGTGCCAGCAGCTCCCCTCCTCGGGGGGGCCGGAGTGGTGAGACCCAGTACTTC.

In this sample, this clonotype turned up a few times. This chain joins TRBV6-1 and TRBJ2-1, with TRBD2 as a possible D gene (5 bases). Germline V gene sequence: CDR1 MNHNS, CDR2 SASEGT. V was clipped by 6 bases and J by 10 bases, with 16 bases between them. This CDR3 region has 13 residues. The CDR3 loop reads CASRDPAEGEQFF. In DNA, the CDR3 is TGTGCCAGCAGAGATCCAGCGGAAGGGGAGCAGTTCTTC.

The table lists this clonotype with a few counts. This rearrangement joins TRBV20-1 to TRBJ1-2; D is unresolved. The CDR3 has 17 residues. Deletions cut 4 bases from V and 9 bases from J, with 30 bases between. Germline assignment: CDR1 DFQATT and CDR2 SNEGSKA (reference sequence). The CDR3 is CSAKDQRDPKNPRSYTF. DNA for the CDR3: TGCAGTGCTAAGGACCAGCGGGATCCTAAAAACCCGCGAAGCTACACCTTC.

At least ten counts were recorded for this clonotype. This chain connects TRBV2 to TRBJ2-3; the D gene is possibly TRBD1 (6 bases). Germline V gene sequence: CDR1 SNHLY, CDR2 FYNNEI. The CDR3 is 16 residues long. Trimming removed 6 bases from V and 1 base from J, with 17 bases in between. CDR3 loop: CASSLRAGVGTDTQYF. The DNA of the CDR3 is TGTGCCAGCAGCCTCCGAGCAGGGGTGGGCACAGATACGCAGTATTTT.

The chain employs TRBV5-1 and TRBJ1-6; 10 nucleotides agree with TRBD1. Trimming at V came to 4 bases and at J to 4 bases, leaving 5 bases not matched to a gene. In germline, CDR1 is SGHRS, CDR2 YFSETQ. The CDR3 runs to 16 residues. Here the CDR3 reads CASSRTGGLYNSPLHF. Written as DNA, the CDR3 is TGCGCCAGCAGCCGGACAGGGGGACTTTATAATTCACCCCTCCACTTT.

Ten or more counts support this clonotype. The chain couples TRBV18 to TRBJ1-1; D might be TRBD1 (5 bases). Per germline, CDR1 KGHSH and CDR2 LQKENI. The V end was cut by 0 bases, the J end by 7 bases, with 12 bases between. This CDR3 comprises 14 residues. The CDR3 reads CASSPPNRDSEAFF. The CDR3 coding sequence is TGTGCCAGCTCACCACCGAACAGAGACAGTGAAGCTTTCTTT.

This clonotype showed up just a few times. The chain carries TRBV12-3 or TRBV12-4 and TRBJ2-2; D call uncertain. V was trimmed by 0 bases and J by 3 bases, leaving 8 bases between them. The CDR3 is made up of 15 amino acids. The CDR3 DNA follows: TGTGCCAGCAGTTTAGCCCACACAGACACCGGGGAGCTGTTTTTT. Protein sequence: CASSLAHTDTGELFF.

This clonotype was detected a few times. The chain joins TRBV28 to TRBJ2-1; D might be TRBD2 (6 bases). Trimming stripped 5 bases from V and 6 bases from J, with 17 bases between. CDR3 length: 15 residues. Germline V gene data show CDR1 as MDHEN and CDR2 as SYDVKM. The CDR3 region has the DNA TGTGCCAGCAGTGCCCCACATCGGGGGTCCAATGAGCAGTTCTTC. This sequence encodes CASSAPHRGSNEQFF.

This clonotype has more than one count but fewer than ten. The gene calls are TRBV10-3 and TRBJ2-7; D may be TRBD1 (6 bases). The CDR3 sequence is 13 residues long. V was pared by 5 bases and J by 3 bases, with 11 bases between. Germline-derived CDR1 and CDR2 are ENHRY and SYGVKD. In DNA form, the CDR3 reads TGTGCCATCAGTAGACAGGATGTCTACGAGCAGTACTTC. Its protein product is CAISRQDVYEQYF.

The chain has TRBV7-9 and TRBJ2-1, with 13 bases identical to TRBD2. This CDR3 region has 17 residues. Germline CDR1 reads SEHNR; CDR2 reads FQNEAQ (reference sequence). J gave up 8 bases and V 5 bases, and 12 bases lay outside the gene matches. CDR3 DNA sequence: TGTGCCAGCAGCATGCTCACTAGCGGGGGGGCCATCGATGAGCAGTTCTTC. Translated, it gives CASSMLTSGGAIDEQFF. Filled out from reference TRBV7-9 and TRBJ2-1, the complete variable domain reads DTGVSQNPRHKITKRGQNVTFRCDPISEHNRLYWYRQTLGQGPEFLTYFQNEAQLEKSRLLSDRFSAERPKGSFSTLEIQRTEQGDSAMYLCASSMLTSGGAIDEQFFGPGTRLTVL.

CDR3 amino acids: CSVADRGYGYTF. The CDR3 nucleotides are TGCAGCGTTGCCGACAGGGGCTATGGCTACACCTTC. The chain links TRBV29-1 to TRBJ1-2, with 8 bases identical to TRBD1. The CDR3 contains 12 residues. Trimming at V came to 4 bases and at J to 4 bases, leaving 2 bases not matched to a gene. Germline V gives CDR1 SQVTM, CDR2 ANQGSEA.

CDR3 nucleotides: TGTGCCAGCAGCTTAACGTCGTTGCAGAACACTGAAGCTTTCTTT. Residues: CASSLTSLQNTEAFF. V gene TRBV7-3 combines with J gene TRBJ1-1; no clear D gene. The CDR3 runs 15 residues. The germline V and J ends were trimmed by 0 bases and 1 base, with 9 bases remaining between them. The germline CDR1 and CDR2 sequences are SGHTA and FQGTGA.

This clonotype was seen many times. The chain is built from TRBV18 and TRBJ2-3, with a weak D call TRBD2 (5 bases). CDR3 length equals 13 residues. Germline CDR1 and CDR2: KGHSH and LQKENI. Trimming removed 2 bases at V and 4 bases at J, with 7 bases between. The CDR3 nucleotides read TGTGCCAGCTCACCATTGGGAGCAGATACGCAGTATTTT. It specifies CASSPLGADTQYF.

This clonotype was detected many times. The rearrangement uses TRBV12-3 or TRBV12-4 and TRBJ1-3; D not certain. V dropped 10 bases and J dropped 0 bases, with 7 bases sitting between them. The CDR3 is 12 amino acids. The CDR3 bases are TGTGCCACCAGCCTCTCTGGAAACACCATATATTTT. This sequence encodes CATSLSGNTIYF.